Listed below are T cell receptor beta chains from one sample, sequenced in a study of blood T cell repertoires in COVID-19. Sequencing used immunoSEQ multiplex PCR; TCRdb keeps in-frame clones, though not all of them. In the table there are 310,000 or so clones, around 84% of which are singletons. The sample was peripheral blood. Source of these receptors: an older man with acute or convalescent COVID-19. Both conserved end residues are part of each CDR3. Fields, in order: clone size, V gene, CDR3 length, J gene, D gene, CDR3 protein, CDR3 DNA. A D gene is named only where the DNA matches it firmly. Clone size is shown for a subset of rows, as once, few, many or a class of expanded clone.

>-|TRBV2|15|TRBJ1-2|TRBD1
CASSSQGQGVNGYTF
TGTGCCAGCAGTAGCCAAGGACAGGGAGTTAATGGCTACACCTTC
>-|TRBV28|15|TRBJ1-2|TRBD1
CASSPMDRGAYGYTF
TGTGCCAGCAGTCCCATGGACAGGGGAGCCTATGGCTACACCTTC
>-|TRBV6-5|15|TRBJ2-2|-
CASSKLTGNTGELFF
TGTGCCAGCAGTAAGCTGACAGGGAACACCGGGGAGCTGTTTTTT
>-|TRBV6-2/TRBV6-3|15|TRBJ1-5|TRBD1
CASSYYGTANQPQHF
TGTGCCAGCAGTTACTACGGGACAGCGAATCAGCCCCAGCATTTT
>-|TRBV4-3|14|TRBJ1-4|TRBD1
CASSPDRGLEKLFF
TGCGCCAGCAGCCCCGACAGGGGGCTCGAAAAACTGTTTTTT
>-|TRBV5-1|16|TRBJ2-3|TRBD1
CASSLGQGLRTDTQYF
TGCGCCAGCAGCTTAGGACAGGGTTTAAGAACAGATACGCAGTATTTT
>-|TRBV3-1/TRBV3-2|13|TRBJ1-2|-
CASSMEPNYGYTF
TGTGCCAGCAGCATGGAGCCGAACTATGGCTACACCTTC
>-|TRBV5-4|14|TRBJ1-2|TRBD1
CASSLNRGTYGYTF
TGTGCCAGCAGCCTCAACAGGGGGACCTATGGCTACACCTTC
>-|TRBV18|15|TRBJ1-2|-
CASSPPSVAIYGYTF
TGTGCCAGCTCACCTCCTTCGGTTGCCATCTATGGCTACACCTTC
>-|TRBV5-1|14|TRBJ1-3|-
CASSSQDSGNTIYF
TGCGCCAGCAGCTCTCAGGACTCTGGAAACACCATATATTTT
>-|TRBV12-3/TRBV12-4|13|TRBJ1-2|TRBD1
CASRYRDREGYTF
TGTGCCAGCAGGTACCGGGACAGGGAGGGCTACACCTTC
>-|TRBV19|15|TRBJ2-7|TRBD1
CASSMVGQGIHEQYF
TGTGCCAGTAGTATGGTCGGACAGGGGATACACGAGCAGTACTTC
>once|TRBV5-5|17|TRBJ2-5|TRBD2
CASSLGTSGSVQETQYF
TGTGCCAGCAGCTTGGGGACTAGCGGGAGTGTTCAAGAGACCCAGTACTTC
>-|TRBV6-6|13|TRBJ2-1|-
CASSYSVLAGKVF
TGTGCCAGCAGTTACTCGGTCCTGGCAGGGAAGGTCTTC
>-|TRBV9|15|TRBJ2-7|-
CASSYSADYLYEQYF
TGTGCCAGCAGCTACTCCGCGGATTACCTTTACGAGCAGTACTTC
>-|TRBV6-2/TRBV6-3|17|TRBJ1-5|TRBD1
CASSLRALQGRRSPQHF
TGTGCCAGCAGTTTACGGGCCCTACAGGGGCGAAGATCGCCCCAGCATTTT
>-|TRBV19|14|TRBJ1-6|TRBD1
CASSEAGGYSPLHF
TGTGCCAGTAGTGAGGCAGGGGGCTATTCACCCCTCCACTTT
>-|TRBV3-1/TRBV3-2|15|TRBJ1-4|TRBD1
CASSPRQGRDEKLFF
TGTGCCAGCAGCCCCCGACAGGGGCGGGATGAAAAACTGTTTTTT
>once|TRBV6-5|13|TRBJ2-3|-
CASRGSRGDTQYF
TGTGCCAGCCGGGGGTCCCGCGGTGATACGCAGTATTTT
>-|TRBV6-5|12|TRBJ1-5|-
CASSLRNQPQHF
TGTGCCAGCAGTTTACGGAATCAGCCCCAGCATTTT
>-|TRBV4-2|15|TRBJ2-7|-
CASSQEVGGSYEQYF
TGTGCCAGCAGCCAAGAGGTCGGAGGAAGCTACGAGCAGTACTTC
>-|TRBV5-1|16|TRBJ2-3|TRBD2
CASSPWTSGGADTQYF
TGCGCCAGCAGCCCCTGGACTAGCGGGGGGGCTGATACGCAGTATTTT
>-|TRBV3-1/TRBV3-2|14|TRBJ1-1|TRBD1
CASSQTGDATEAFF
TGTGCCAGCAGCCAGACAGGGGACGCCACTGAAGCTTTCTTT
>once|TRBV2|13|TRBJ1-2|TRBD1
CASRDRGIGRYTF
TGTGCCAGCAGGGACAGGGGTATTGGGCGCTACACCTTC
>-|TRBV5-1|13|TRBJ2-2|-
CASSGRITGELFF
TGCGCCAGCAGCGGGAGGATCACCGGGGAGCTGTTTTTT
>-|TRBV7-2|15|TRBJ2-3|-
CASSLGPGGTDTQYF
TGTGCCAGCAGCTTAGGACCAGGGGGCACAGATACGCAGTATTTT
>-|TRBV4-3|16|TRBJ1-2|-
CASSQGAGATSYGYTF
TGCGCCAGCAGCCAAGGGGCAGGGGCCACGAGCTATGGCTACACCTTC
>-|TRBV3-1/TRBV3-2|14|TRBJ1-1|TRBD1
CASSQVQGETEAFF
TGTGCCAGCAGCCAAGTCCAGGGGGAAACTGAAGCTTTCTTT
>-|TRBV7-2|14|TRBJ1-5|-
CASSFRASNQPQHF
TGTGCCAGCAGCTTCAGGGCGAGCAATCAGCCCCAGCATTTT
>once|TRBV11-3|14|TRBJ2-7|-
CASSPLQGLSEQYF
TGTGCCAGCAGCCCCCTACAGGGTTTGTCCGAGCAGTACTTC
>-|TRBV28|12|TRBJ2-7|-
CASSFRAYEQYF
TGTGCCAGCAGTTTTCGTGCCTACGAGCAGTACTTC
>-|TRBV28|14|TRBJ1-1|-
CASSLVGGNTEAFF
TGTGCCAGCAGTTTAGTTGGCGGAAACACTGAAGCTTTCTTT
>once|TRBV14|16|TRBJ1-3|-
CASSHPRAGAGNTIYF
TGTGCCAGCAGCCACCCCCGGGCAGGGGCCGGAAACACCATATATTTT
>few|TRBV6-4|14|TRBJ2-3|TRBD2
CASSVSGGLANLYF
TGTGCCAGCAGTGTAAGCGGGGGACTAGCGAACTTGTATTTT
>-|TRBV5-1|14|TRBJ2-3|-
CASSFSATTDTQYF
TGCGCCAGCAGCTTTTCCGCTACCACAGATACGCAGTATTTT
>-|TRBV19|13|TRBJ1-1|-
CASNIPPGGRAFF
TGTGCCAGTAATATCCCACCGGGCGGGAGGGCTTTCTTT
>-|TRBV24-1|12|TRBJ2-3|-
CATSVGPDTQYF
TGTGCCACCAGTGTGGGGCCAGATACGCAGTATTTT
>-|TRBV5-5|14|TRBJ1-2|-
CASSFSGTWYGYTF
TGTGCCAGCAGCTTTAGCGGAACTTGGTATGGCTACACCTTC
>-|TRBV3-1/TRBV3-2|18|TRBJ2-3|TRBD2
CASSQIVRRGGLTDTQYF
TGTGCCAGCAGCCAGATCGTGCGGCGGGGGGGCCTCACAGATACGCAGTATTTT
>few|TRBV29-1|12|TRBJ1-6|-
CSVGTNNSPLHF
TGCAGCGTTGGCACAAATAATTCACCCCTCCACTTT
>-|TRBV5-4|14|TRBJ2-2|-
CASSPGTSPGELFF
TGTGCCAGCAGCCCAGGGACATCCCCCGGGGAGCTGTTTTTT
>-|TRBV27|17|TRBJ2-1|-
CASSFSGAGRYDNEQFF
TGTGCCAGCAGTTTTAGTGGGGCGGGACGGTATGACAATGAGCAGTTCTTC
>-|TRBV5-4|15|TRBJ2-2|-
CASSLIGRNTGELFF
TGTGCCAGCAGCTTGATTGGCAGGAACACCGGGGAGCTGTTTTTT
>-|TRBV7-2|15|TRBJ2-7|TRBD2
CASNHWGGGSYEQYF
TGTGCCAGCAACCACTGGGGCGGGGGTTCCTACGAGCAGTACTTC
>few|TRBV9|14|TRBJ2-7|-
CASSVGVRGYEQYF
TGTGCCAGCAGCGTAGGTGTCAGGGGCTACGAGCAGTACTTC
>-|TRBV3-1/TRBV3-2|13|TRBJ2-1|TRBD2
CASSRRGENEQFF
TGTGCCAGCAGCCGGCGGGGGGAGAATGAGCAGTTCTTC
>-|TRBV6-5|14|TRBJ1-5|-
CASIQGPTGQPQHF
TGTGCCAGCATCCAGGGGCCCACTGGCCAGCCCCAGCATTTT
>-|TRBV6-2/TRBV6-3|13|TRBJ2-7|-
CASSYRSTYEQYF
TGTGCCAGCAGTTACCGGAGTACCTACGAGCAGTACTTC
>-|TRBV25-1|13|TRBJ1-2|TRBD1
CASSLTGGYGYTF
TGTGCCAGCAGCCTGACAGGGGGCTATGGCTACACCTTC
>many|TRBV18|11|TRBJ2-5|-
CASSSRETQYF
TGTGCCAGCTCATCCAGGGAGACCCAGTACTTC
>-|TRBV5-6|17|TRBJ2-1|-
CASSFSHGGEPYNEQFF
TGTGCCAGCAGCTTTTCTCACGGGGGAGAACCCTACAATGAGCAGTTCTTC
>-|TRBV5-1|13|TRBJ2-5|-
CASAPRGQETQYF
TGCGCCAGCGCCCCGCGGGGCCAAGAGACCCAGTACTTC
>-|TRBV4-2|18|TRBJ2-6|-
CASSQVGGQGSGANVLTF
TGTGCCAGCAGCCAAGTGGGGGGGCAAGGGTCTGGGGCCAACGTCCTGACTTTC
>-|TRBV10-2|12|TRBJ2-7|-
CASSPSSYEQYF
TGCGCCAGCAGCCCGAGCTCCTACGAGCAGTACTTC
>few|TRBV10-3|15|TRBJ2-1|TRBD2
CAISELAGLYNEQFF
TGTGCCATCAGTGAGCTAGCGGGACTATACAATGAGCAGTTCTTC
>-|TRBV19|14|TRBJ1-1|TRBD1
CASTFRTGAGQAFF
TGTGCCAGTACCTTTAGGACAGGGGCTGGCCAAGCTTTCTTT
>-|TRBV5-4|13|TRBJ1-2|TRBD1
CASRPQGNYGYTF
TGTGCCAGCAGGCCACAGGGGAACTATGGCTACACCTTC
>once|TRBV15|16|TRBJ1-2|TRBD1
CATSLRQGAFDYGYTF
TGTGCCACCAGCCTAAGACAGGGGGCTTTCGACTATGGCTACACCTTC
>-|TRBV28|16|TRBJ1-6|TRBD1
CASSLWTGTYNSPLHF
TGTGCCAGCAGTCTTTGGACAGGGACCTATAATTCACCCCTCCACTTT